The text below deals with one T cell receptor (beta chain). What it binds is not known. Using its own MiXCR run on the 5' RACE reads, TCRdb lists one record per CDR3 protein. The sample holds 110,000 to 150,000 distinct CDR3 sequences, 13% to 15% seen once. This sample is drawn from a study of T-cell memory formation after mild COVID-19. Study background: Among the donors, TCR clusters were largely specific to each donor.

Notes on the study in general: Clones which contracted sat mainly in CM and EM if CD4+, and in EMRA if CD8+. Clones that shrank (day 15 to 85) were balanced CD4/CD8, whereas later expanders leaned CD4+.

Germline CDR1 is SEHNR and CDR2 is FQNEAQ (reference sequence). The V end lost 4 bases, the J end lost 0 bases, and 16 bases lay between the germline ends. The CDR3 is 16 residues long. The sequenced sample consisted of PBMCs or a T cell subset sorted from them (not recorded which). The chain uses TRBV7-9 and TRBJ2-7; TRBD1 might be the D (6 bases). The clonotype originates from an adult woman who had mild COVID-19 (a few samples of this study predate the infection). Cell type and time point are not known. CDR3 sequence: CASSWIGQSSSYEQYF. The DNA of the CDR3 is TGTGCCAGCAGCTGGATCGGACAGTCGAGCTCCTACGAGCAGTACTTC.